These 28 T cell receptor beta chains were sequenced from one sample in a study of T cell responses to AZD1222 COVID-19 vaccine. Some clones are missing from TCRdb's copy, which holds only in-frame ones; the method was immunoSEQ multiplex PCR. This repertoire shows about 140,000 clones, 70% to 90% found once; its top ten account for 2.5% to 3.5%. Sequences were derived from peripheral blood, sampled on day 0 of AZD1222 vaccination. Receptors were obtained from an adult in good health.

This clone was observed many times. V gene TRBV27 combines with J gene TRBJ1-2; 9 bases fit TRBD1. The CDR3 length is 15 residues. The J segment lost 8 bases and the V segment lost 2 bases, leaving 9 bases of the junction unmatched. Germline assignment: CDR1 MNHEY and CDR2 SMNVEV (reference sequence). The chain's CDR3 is CASSLIGTGSYGYTF. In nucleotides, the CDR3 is TGTGCCAGCAGTTTAATTGGGACAGGGTCCTACGGCTACACCTTC.

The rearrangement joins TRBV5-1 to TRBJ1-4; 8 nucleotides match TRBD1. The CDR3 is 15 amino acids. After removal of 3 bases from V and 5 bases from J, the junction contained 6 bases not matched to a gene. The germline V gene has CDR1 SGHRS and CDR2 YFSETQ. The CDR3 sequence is CASSSGQGVNEKLFF. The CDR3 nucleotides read TGCGCCAGCAGCTCAGGACAGGGCGTAAATGAAAAACTGTTTTTT.

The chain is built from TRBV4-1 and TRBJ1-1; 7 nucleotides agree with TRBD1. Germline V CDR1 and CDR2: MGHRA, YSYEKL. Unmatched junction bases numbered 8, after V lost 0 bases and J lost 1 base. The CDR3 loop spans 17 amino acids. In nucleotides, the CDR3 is TGCGCCAGCAGCCAAGATCGAGGGGGCTCAAGGAACACTGAAGCTTTCTTT. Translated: CASSQDRGGSRNTEAFF.

The CDR3 reads CASSDGDYSGELFF. The CDR3 DNA follows: TGTGCCAGCAGCGACGGGGACTATTCCGGGGAGCTGTTTTTT. The chain links TRBV11-3 to TRBJ2-2; 7 nucleotides match TRBD2. V was clipped by 5 bases and J by 6 bases; unmatched bases: 6. The CDR3 is made up of 14 amino acids. Germline loops: CDR1 SGHNT, CDR2 YENEEA.

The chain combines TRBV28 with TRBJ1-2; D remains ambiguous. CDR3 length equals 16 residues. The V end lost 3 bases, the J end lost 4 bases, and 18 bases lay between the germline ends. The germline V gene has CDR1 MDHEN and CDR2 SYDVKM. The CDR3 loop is CASSLSMTRLGYGYTF. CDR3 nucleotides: TGTGCCAGCAGTTTGTCGATGACTCGTCTAGGCTATGGCTACACCTTC.

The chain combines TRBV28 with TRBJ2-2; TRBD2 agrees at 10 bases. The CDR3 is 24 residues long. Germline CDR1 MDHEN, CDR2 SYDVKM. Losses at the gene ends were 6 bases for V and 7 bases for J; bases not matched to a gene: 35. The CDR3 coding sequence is TGTGCCAGCAGCCCAACCTTGGGGGACCCCGGACCCAGCGGGAGGGCCTTTCTTGTCGGGGAGCTGTTTTTT. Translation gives CASSPTLGDPGPSGRAFLVGELFF.

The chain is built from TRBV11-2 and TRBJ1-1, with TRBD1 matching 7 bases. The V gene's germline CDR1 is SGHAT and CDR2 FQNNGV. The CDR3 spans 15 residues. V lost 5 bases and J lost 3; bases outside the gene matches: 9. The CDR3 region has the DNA TGTGCCAGCAGCCTATCCGGGACAGTAGACACTGAAGCTTTCTTT. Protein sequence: CASSLSGTVDTEAFF.

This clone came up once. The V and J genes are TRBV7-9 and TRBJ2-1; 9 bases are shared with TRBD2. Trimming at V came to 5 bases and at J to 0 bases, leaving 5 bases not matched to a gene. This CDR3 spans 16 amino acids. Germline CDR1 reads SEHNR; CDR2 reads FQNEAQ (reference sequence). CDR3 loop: CASSGNSGSSYNEQFF. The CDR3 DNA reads TGTGCCAGCAGCGGGAATAGCGGGAGCTCCTACAATGAGCAGTTCTTC.

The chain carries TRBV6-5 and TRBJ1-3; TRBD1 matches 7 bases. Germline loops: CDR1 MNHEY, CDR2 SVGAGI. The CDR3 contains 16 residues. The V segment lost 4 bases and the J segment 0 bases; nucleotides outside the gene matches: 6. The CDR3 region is CASSSDRAGSGNTIYF. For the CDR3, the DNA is TGTGCCAGCAGTTCCGACAGGGCCGGCTCTGGAAACACCATATATTTT.

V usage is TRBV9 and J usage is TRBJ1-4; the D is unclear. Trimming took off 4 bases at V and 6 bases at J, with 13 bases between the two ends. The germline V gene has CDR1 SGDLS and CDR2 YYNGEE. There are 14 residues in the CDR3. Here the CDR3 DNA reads TGTGCCAGCAGCCCGGGAGGGAGGGATGAAAAACTGTTTTTT. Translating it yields CASSPGGRDEKLFF. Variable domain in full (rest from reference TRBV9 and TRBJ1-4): DSGVTQTPKHLITATGQRVTLRCSPRSGDLSVYWYQQSLDQGLQFLIQYYNGEERAKGNILERFSAQQFPDLHSELNLSSLELGDSALYFCASSPGGRDEKLFFGSGTQLSVL.

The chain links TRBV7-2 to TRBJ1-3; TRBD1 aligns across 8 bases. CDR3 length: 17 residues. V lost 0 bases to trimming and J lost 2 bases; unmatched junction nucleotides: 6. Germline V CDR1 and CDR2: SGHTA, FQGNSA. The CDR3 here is CASSLALSQGAGNTIYF. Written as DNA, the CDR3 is TGTGCCAGCAGCTTAGCCCTATCACAGGGGGCTGGAAACACCATATATTTT.

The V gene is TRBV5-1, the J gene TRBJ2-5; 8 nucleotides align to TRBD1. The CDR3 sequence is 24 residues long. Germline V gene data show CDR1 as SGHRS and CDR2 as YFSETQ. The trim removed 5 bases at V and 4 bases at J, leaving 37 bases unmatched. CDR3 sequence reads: CASRPGQGGWSTRAAGFVVETQYF. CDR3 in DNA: TGCGCCAGCAGACCTGGACAGGGTGGTTGGAGCACCCGCGCGGCTGGATTCGTGGTAGAGACCCAGTACTTC.

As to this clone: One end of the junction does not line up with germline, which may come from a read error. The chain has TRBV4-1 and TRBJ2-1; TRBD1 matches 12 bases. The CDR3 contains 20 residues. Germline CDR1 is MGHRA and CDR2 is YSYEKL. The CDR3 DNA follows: TGCGCCAGCAGACAAGAGGCGTCTTTGGGACAGGGGGCAGCTGAGAATGAGCAGTTCTTC. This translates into CASRQEASLGQGAAENEQFF.

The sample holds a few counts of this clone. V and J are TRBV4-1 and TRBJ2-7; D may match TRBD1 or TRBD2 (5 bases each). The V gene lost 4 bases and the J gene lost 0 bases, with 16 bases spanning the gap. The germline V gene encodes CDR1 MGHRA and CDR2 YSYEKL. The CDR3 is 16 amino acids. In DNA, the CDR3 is TGCGCCAGCAGCCCCTCTTCAGGGACCAACTCCTACGAGCAGTACTTC. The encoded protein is CASSPSSGTNSYEQYF.

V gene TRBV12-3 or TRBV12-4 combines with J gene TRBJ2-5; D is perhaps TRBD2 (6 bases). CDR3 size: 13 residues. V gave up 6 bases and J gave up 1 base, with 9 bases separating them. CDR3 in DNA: TGTGCCAGCAGATCTAGCGCCCAAGAGACCCAGTACTTC. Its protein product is CASRSSAQETQYF.

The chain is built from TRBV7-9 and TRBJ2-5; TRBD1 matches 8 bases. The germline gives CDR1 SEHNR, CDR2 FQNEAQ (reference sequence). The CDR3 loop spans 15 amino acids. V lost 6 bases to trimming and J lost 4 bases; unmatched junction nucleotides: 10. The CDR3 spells CASSSPEQGVETQYF. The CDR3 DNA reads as TGTGCCAGCAGTAGCCCCGAACAGGGGGTAGAGACCCAGTACTTC.

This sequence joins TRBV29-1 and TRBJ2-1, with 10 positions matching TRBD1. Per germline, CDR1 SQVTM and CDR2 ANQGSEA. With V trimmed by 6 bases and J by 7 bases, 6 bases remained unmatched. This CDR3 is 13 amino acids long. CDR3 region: CSVDRGHTNEQFF. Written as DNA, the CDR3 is TGCAGCGTCGACAGGGGGCACACGAATGAGCAGTTCTTC.

The CDR3 here is CASSQAPGPKNTGELFF. CDR3 nucleotide sequence: TGTGCCAGCAGCCAAGCCCCGGGGCCGAAGAACACCGGGGAGCTGTTTTTT. The chain combines TRBV4-2 with TRBJ2-2; D could derive from TRBD1 or TRBD2 (5 bases each). Germline values: CDR1 LGHNA, CDR2 YNFKEQ. Trimming shortened V by 1 base and J by 1 base, and 13 bases separated the two germline ends. CDR3 length: 17 amino acids.

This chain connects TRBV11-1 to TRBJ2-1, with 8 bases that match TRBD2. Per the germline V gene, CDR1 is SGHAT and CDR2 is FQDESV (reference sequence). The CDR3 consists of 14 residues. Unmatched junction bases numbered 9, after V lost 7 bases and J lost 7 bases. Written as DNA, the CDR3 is TGTGCCAGCACGAGGGCGGGAGGCCCGAATGAGCAGTTCTTC. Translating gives CASTRAGGPNEQFF.

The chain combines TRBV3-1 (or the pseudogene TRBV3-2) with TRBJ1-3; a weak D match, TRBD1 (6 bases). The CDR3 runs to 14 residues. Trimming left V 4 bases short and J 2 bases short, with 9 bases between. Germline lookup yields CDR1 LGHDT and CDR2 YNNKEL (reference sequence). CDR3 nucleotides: TGTGCCAGCAGCCCAACAGGGACTGGAAACACCATATATTTT. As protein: CASSPTGTGNTIYF.

CDR3 residues: CASSLLASNYGYTF. In nucleotides, the CDR3 is TGTGCCAGCAGTTTACTGGCTTCTAACTATGGCTACACCTTC. This chain uses TRBV28 with TRBJ1-2; D not certain. The CDR3 covers 14 residues. Trimming took off 2 bases at V and 0 bases at J, with 7 bases between the two ends. CDR1 and CDR2 (germline): MDHEN, SYDVKM.

CDR3 in amino acids: CASGLGQGPNEQFF. The CDR3 nucleotides are TGTGCTAGTGGTTTGGGACAGGGGCCCAATGAGCAGTTCTTC. This sequence joins TRBV12-5 and TRBJ2-1, with 8 nucleotides matching TRBD1. V was clipped by 1 base and J by 6 bases; unmatched bases: 2. The CDR3 runs to 14 residues. The germline V gene encodes CDR1 LGHNT and CDR2 FRNRAP.

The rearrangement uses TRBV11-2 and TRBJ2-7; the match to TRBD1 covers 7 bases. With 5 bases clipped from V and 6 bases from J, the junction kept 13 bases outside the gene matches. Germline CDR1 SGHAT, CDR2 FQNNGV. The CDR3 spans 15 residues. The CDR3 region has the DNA TGTGCCAGCAGCACCCGCCTAGGGGGCTCTCCCGAGCAGTACTTC. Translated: CASSTRLGGSPEQYF.

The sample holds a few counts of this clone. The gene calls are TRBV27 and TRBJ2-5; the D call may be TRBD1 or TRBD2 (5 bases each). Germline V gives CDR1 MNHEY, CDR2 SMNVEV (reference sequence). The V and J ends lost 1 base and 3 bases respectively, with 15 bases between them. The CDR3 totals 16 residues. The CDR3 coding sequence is TGTGCCAGCAGTTTATTAGGGGACGGACGTAAAGAGACCCAGTACTTC. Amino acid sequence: CASSLLGDGRKETQYF.

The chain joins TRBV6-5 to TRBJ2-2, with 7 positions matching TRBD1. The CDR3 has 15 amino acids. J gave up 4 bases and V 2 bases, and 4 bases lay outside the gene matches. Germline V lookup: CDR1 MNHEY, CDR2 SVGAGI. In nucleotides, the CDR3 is TGTGCCAGCAGTTACACCGACAGGGCCACCGGGGAGCTGTTTTTT. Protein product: CASSYTDRATGELFF.

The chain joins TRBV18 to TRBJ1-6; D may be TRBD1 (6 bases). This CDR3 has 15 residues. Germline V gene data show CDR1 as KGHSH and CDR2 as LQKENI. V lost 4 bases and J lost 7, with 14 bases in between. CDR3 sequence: CASSRTGDRNSPLHF. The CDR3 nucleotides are TGTGCCAGCTCACGCACCGGAGACAGGAATTCACCCCTCCACTTT.

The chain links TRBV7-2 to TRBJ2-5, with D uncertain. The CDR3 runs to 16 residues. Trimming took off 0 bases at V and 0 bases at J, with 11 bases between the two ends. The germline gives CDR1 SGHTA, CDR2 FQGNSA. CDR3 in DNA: TGTGCCAGCAGCTTAGCTTATAGGCTGTACCAAGAGACCCAGTACTTC. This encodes CASSLAYRLYQETQYF.

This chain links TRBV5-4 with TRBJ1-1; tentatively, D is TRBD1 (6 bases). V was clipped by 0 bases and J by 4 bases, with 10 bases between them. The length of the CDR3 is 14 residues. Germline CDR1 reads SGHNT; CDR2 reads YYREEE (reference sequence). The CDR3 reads CASSLGGPGTEAFF. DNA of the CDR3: TGTGCCAGCAGCTTGGGGGGGCCAGGCACTGAAGCTTTCTTT.